These 32 T cell receptor beta chains were sequenced from one sample in a study of cytomegalovirus exposure and HLA in healthy donors. A multiplex PCR was run with 60 Vbeta primers and 13 Jbeta primers. Data came from immunoSEQ multiplex PCR; TCRdb stores just in-frame clones and leaves some out. There are roughly 110,000 clones in the sample; roughly 72% occur only once, and 7.5% to 9% lies in the top ten. The sequenced sample was PBMCs. The receptors were gathered from a man younger than 45 in good health and CMV-seronegative.

A single count supports this clone. This rearrangement joins TRBV5-6 to TRBJ2-5; TRBD1 might be the D (6 bases). The CDR3 consists of 13 residues. Trimming cost V 1 base and J 9 bases, with 13 bases left between them. Germline V gene sequence: CDR1 SGHDT, CDR2 YYEEEE. This CDR3 reads CASSLKMGAAQYF. The CDR3 nucleotides read TGTGCCAGCAGCTTGAAAATGGGGGCGGCCCAGTACTTC.

V gene TRBV6-6 combines with J gene TRBJ1-6; D is unclear. Germline V CDR1 and CDR2: MNHNY, SVGAGI (reference sequence). V was pared by 6 bases and J by 7 bases, with 10 bases between. This CDR3 comprises 13 residues. The chain's CDR3 is CASRPGTNSPLHF. CDR3 nucleotide sequence: TGTGCCAGCAGGCCAGGTACAAATTCACCCCTCCACTTT.

This sequence joins TRBV30 and TRBJ2-2; 7 nucleotides agree with TRBD1. The CDR3 length is 16 residues. CDR1 GTSNPN and CDR2 SVGIG come from the germline V gene (reference sequence). Unmatched junction bases numbered 10, after V lost 5 bases and J lost 1 base. The CDR3 nucleotides are TGTGCCTGGGCCTTTTTGGGACAGAGGAACACCGGGGAGCTGTTTTTT. It specifies CAWAFLGQRNTGELFF.

V and J are TRBV19 and TRBJ2-7; no definite D call. Trimming shortened V by 4 bases and J by 0 bases, and 10 bases separated the two germline ends. The V gene's germline CDR1 is LNHDA and CDR2 SQIVND (reference sequence). The CDR3 has 14 amino acids. The CDR3, as DNA: TGTGCCAGTAGTACGAGCGCCAGCTCCTACGAGCAGTACTTC. Translated, it gives CASSTSASSYEQYF.

V usage is TRBV18 and J usage is TRBJ2-3, with TRBD1 matching 8 bases. CDR3 length: 12 amino acids. Germline-derived CDR1 and CDR2 are KGHSH and LQKENI. With 6 bases clipped from V and 14 bases from J, the junction kept 10 bases outside the gene matches. Here the CDR3 reads CASSPGQGSGYF. CDR3 coding DNA: TGTGCCAGCTCCCCCGGACAGGGAAGCGGGTATTTT.

The chain uses TRBV30 and TRBJ2-5; 11 positions agree with TRBD1. The better agreement between TRBJ2-7 and the DNA end casts doubt on the J call. The CDR3 length is 14 residues. Germline V CDR1 and CDR2: GTSNPN, SVGIG (reference sequence). CDR3 bases: TGTGCCTGGAGCCCCGGGACAGGGGGATACGAGCAGTACTTC. Protein: CAWSPGTGGYEQYF.

The chain has TRBV29-1 and TRBJ2-3; weak D call: TRBD2 (5 bases). The CDR3 loop spans 18 amino acids. Germline V gene sequence: CDR1 SQVTM, CDR2 ANQGSEA. Trimming took off 5 bases at V and 4 bases at J, with 28 bases between the two ends. CDR3 sequence reads: CSVCGLNFPLAPADTQYF. CDR3 sequence (DNA): TGCAGCGTTTGTGGGCTCAACTTCCCTCTAGCACCGGCAGATACGCAGTATTTT.

This clone came up once. The chain joins TRBV27 to TRBJ2-3, with D unclear. This CDR3 comprises 14 residues. The V gene lost 6 bases and the J gene lost 0 bases, with 10 bases spanning the gap. CDR1 and CDR2 (germline): MNHEY, SMNVEV (reference sequence). The CDR3 spells CASRVSKSTDTQYF. The CDR3 DNA reads TGTGCCAGCAGAGTTTCTAAAAGCACAGATACGCAGTATTTT.

V usage is TRBV9 and J usage is TRBJ2-1; possibly TRBD2 for D (6 bases). This CDR3 has 15 residues. Germline V CDR1 and CDR2: SGDLS, YYNGEE. Trimming took 0 bases from V and 6 from J, leaving 13 bases between them. The DNA of the CDR3 is TGTGCCAGCAGCGTAGCGGGAATGGGGGGCAATGAGCAGTTCTTC. This translates into CASSVAGMGGNEQFF.

The rearrangement joins TRBV7-8 to TRBJ2-7; possibly TRBD1 for D (6 bases). The CDR3 is made up of 17 amino acids. Trimming removed 5 bases at V and 3 bases at J, with 23 bases between. Germline CDR1 reads SGHVS; CDR2 reads FQNEAQ. DNA of the CDR3: TGTGCCAGCAGCCCCCCCCTTAGGACAACAGGGATCTACGAGCAGTACTTC. It translates to CASSPPLRTTGIYEQYF.

This chain uses TRBV27 with TRBJ2-7; the match to TRBD1 covers 9 bases. CDR3 length equals 15 residues. Trimming cost V 6 bases and J 2 bases; bases outside gene matches: 8. The V gene's germline CDR1 is MNHEY and CDR2 SMNVEV (reference sequence). The CDR3 is CASSPGTGRAYEQYF. DNA of the CDR3: TGTGCCAGCAGCCCTGGGACAGGGCGGGCCTACGAGCAGTACTTC.

A few counts support this clone. V and J are TRBV10-3 and TRBJ2-7; 10 bases align to TRBD1. V lost 10 bases and J lost 6; bases outside the gene matches: 9. CDR1 is ENHRY and CDR2 is SYGVKD in the germline V gene. The CDR3 loop spans 13 amino acids. In DNA, the CDR3 is TGTGCCACCCTAGACAGGGGGCTTGGCGAGCAGTACTTC. It translates to CATLDRGLGEQYF.

In the case of this clone: The conserved closing phenylalanine or tryptophan is absent in this CDR3, likely reflecting a read error. No DNA is shown, since the ends of the CDR3 on it are uncertain; the CDR3 is the one TCRdb lists. The chain has TRBV5-1 and TRBJ1-2; the table calls TRBD1, which could not be checked here. From germline, CDR1 is SGHRS and CDR2 YFSETQ. The CDR3 comprises 8 residues, both ends counted. This CDR3 is CASSPPDI.

This clone was counted a few times. The V and J genes are TRBV9 and TRBJ1-3; D is possibly TRBD1 (6 bases). This CDR3 has 16 residues. V shed 3 bases and J shed 0 bases, with 13 bases lying between them. Germline CDR1 is SGDLS and CDR2 is YYNGEE. The CDR3 bases are TGTGCCAGCAGCGGCCGAGGACAGTTCTCTGGAAACACCATATATTTT. Translated, it gives CASSGRGQFSGNTIYF.

In DNA form, the CDR3 reads TGTGCCAGCAGCCCCTGGCGGGGGGCGAAAGGCTACACCTTC. Protein product: CASSPWRGAKGYTF. The chain uses TRBV13 and TRBJ1-2; a weak D match, TRBD1 (6 bases). Trimming pared 5 bases from V and 8 bases from J, leaving 18 bases between. The CDR3 has 14 residues. Germline-derived CDR1 and CDR2 are PRHDT and FYEKMQ (reference sequence).

The V call is TRBV5-1, the J call TRBJ2-1, with 7 positions matching TRBD1. Trimming removed 4 bases from V and 3 bases from J; junction bases left unmatched: 13. The CDR3 covers 17 residues. The germline V gene has CDR1 SGHRS and CDR2 YFSETQ. The CDR3 is CASSLLIGTVLYNEQFF. The CDR3, as DNA: TGCGCCAGCAGCCTTCTGATAGGGACAGTCCTCTACAATGAGCAGTTCTTC.

This chain uses TRBV29-1 with TRBJ2-3, with 12 bases that match TRBD2. CDR3 length: 16 residues. The V gene end was trimmed by 6 bases and the J gene end by 1 base; junction bases not matched to a gene: 8. Germline V gene lookup returns CDR1 SQVTM and CDR2 ANQGSEA. The CDR3: CSVPSLAGGGTDTQYF. As DNA, the CDR3 is TGCAGCGTCCCTTCTCTAGCGGGGGGGGGCACAGATACGCAGTATTTT.

V gene TRBV5-1 combines with J gene TRBJ1-1; 9 bases map to TRBD1. The ends lost 0 bases at V and 11 bases at J; junction bases unmatched: 11. The germline gives CDR1 SGHRS, CDR2 YFSETQ. The CDR3 is 15 amino acids. CDR3: CASSLGDDRGKDAFF. CDR3 in DNA: TGCGCCAGCAGCTTGGGGGACGACAGGGGGAAGGACGCTTTCTTT. Complete variable domain (other parts from reference TRBV5-1 and TRBJ1-1): KAGVTQTPRYLIKTRGQQVTLSCSPISGHRSVSWYQQTPGQGLQFLFEYFSETQRNKGNFPGRFSGRQFSNSRSEMNVSTLELGDSALYLCASSLGDDRGKDAFFGQGTRLTVV.

V usage is TRBV28 and J usage is TRBJ1-1; D is unclear. V lost 3 bases and J lost 1, with 9 bases in between. Germline V lookup: CDR1 MDHEN, CDR2 SYDVKM. The CDR3 is made up of 14 amino acids. The CDR3 nucleotides are TGTGCCAGCAGTTTTACCCAGAAGAACACTGAAGCTTTCTTT. Its translation: CASSFTQKNTEAFF. Filled out from reference TRBV28 and TRBJ1-1, the complete variable domain reads DVKVTQSSRYLVKRTGEKVFLECVQDMDHENMFWYRQDPGLGLRLIYFSYDVKMKEKGDIPEGYSVSREKKERFSLILESASTNQTSMYLCASSFTQKNTEAFFGQGTRLTVV.

The chain employs TRBV10-3 and TRBJ2-2, with 8 nucleotides matching TRBD2. J lost 0 bases, V lost 10 bases, and 4 bases had no gene match. CDR3 length: 14 amino acids. Per the germline V gene, CDR1 is ENHRY and CDR2 is SYGVKD. The CDR3 region is CATRTSTNTGELFF. The DNA for the CDR3 is TGTGCCACCCGGACTAGCACGAACACCGGGGAGCTGTTTTTT.

V is TRBV5-1 and J is TRBJ2-6; no clear D gene. CDR1 is SGHRS and CDR2 is YFSETQ in the germline V gene. V lost 2 bases and J lost 2, with 2 bases in between. The CDR3 spans 13 residues. This chain's CDR3 is CASSFAGANVLTF. The CDR3 region has the DNA TGCGCCAGCAGCTTCGCTGGGGCCAACGTCCTGACTTTC.

This clone was seen a handful of times. V is TRBV5-1 and J is TRBJ1-3; 7 bases agree with TRBD1. CDR3 length: 14 residues. J was trimmed by 4 bases and V by 4 bases; bases with no gene match: 5. Germline V gene sequence: CDR1 SGHRS, CDR2 YFSETQ. This CDR3 reads CASSPGTAGNTIYF. The CDR3 DNA reads TGCGCCAGCAGCCCAGGGACAGCGGGAAACACCATATATTTT.

The gene calls are TRBV2 and TRBJ2-5, with TRBD1 matching over 9 bases. The CDR3 loop spans 14 amino acids. Germline V gene sequence: CDR1 SNHLY, CDR2 FYNNEI. The V segment lost 7 bases and the J segment 5 bases; nucleotides outside the gene matches: 8. CDR3 residues: CASTLQGAGETQYF. Here the CDR3 DNA reads TGTGCCAGCACCTTACAGGGGGCGGGGGAGACCCAGTACTTC.

The chain uses TRBV15 and TRBJ2-7; D might be TRBD1 (5 bases). The V end lost 0 bases, the J end lost 2 bases, and 17 bases lay between the germline ends. The germline V gene encodes CDR1 LNHNV and CDR2 YYDKDF (reference sequence). The CDR3 runs 17 residues. CDR3 protein: CATSRDISRVWTYEQYF. The CDR3, as DNA: TGTGCCACCAGCAGAGATATTAGCAGGGTTTGGACCTACGAGCAGTACTTC.

This chain connects TRBV10-2 to TRBJ2-1; D remains unclear. The CDR3 runs 13 residues. The germline CDR1 and CDR2 sequences are WSHSY and SAAADI. Trimming took 6 bases from V and 5 from J, leaving 11 bases between them. The chain's CDR3 is CASRGGRNNEQFF. CDR3 bases: TGCGCCAGCAGAGGTGGCAGGAACAATGAGCAGTTCTTC.

The chain carries TRBV9 and TRBJ2-7; 10 bases map to TRBD1. J was trimmed by 0 bases and V by 4 bases; bases with no gene match: 4. CDR3 length: 15 residues. Looked up from germline, CDR1 is SGDLS and CDR2 is YYNGEE. CDR3 nucleotide sequence: TGTGCCAGCAGCCCCAGGACAGGGGGCTCCTACGAGCAGTACTTC. Its translation: CASSPRTGGSYEQYF.

J is TRBJ2-1 and V is TRBV19; TRBD2 matches 9 bases. CDR1 and CDR2 (germline): LNHDA, SQIVND (reference sequence). The CDR3 runs 17 residues. V shed 4 bases and J 3 bases; nucleotides not matched to a gene: 10. CDR3 amino acids: CASSNRLADRNYNEQFF. CDR3 bases: TGTGCCAGTAGTAACCGACTAGCGGATCGTAACTACAATGAGCAGTTCTTC. Full variable domain (remainder filled in from reference TRBV19 and TRBJ2-1): DGGITQSPKYLFRKEGQNVTLSCEQNLNHDAMYWYRQDPGQGLRLIYYSQIVNDFQKGDIAEGYSVSREKKESFPLTVTSAQKNPTAFYLCASSNRLADRNYNEQFFGPGTRLTVL.

The V gene is TRBV27, the J gene TRBJ2-5, with 7 bases fitting TRBD2. CDR1 is MNHEY and CDR2 is SMNVEV in the germline V gene (reference sequence). This CDR3 has 14 residues. Germline trimming cut 6 bases from V and 5 bases from J; bases unmatched to any gene: 9. The CDR3 bases are TGTGCCAGCAGGCCCCGGACTAGTTGGGAGACCCAGTACTTC. Protein product: CASRPRTSWETQYF.

The rearrangement joins TRBV5-1 to TRBJ2-3; the match to TRBD2 covers 11 bases. This CDR3 has 16 amino acids. Trimming cost V 4 bases and J 2 bases; bases outside gene matches: 6. Germline V CDR1 and CDR2: SGHRS, YFSETQ. In DNA, the CDR3 is TGCGCCAGCAGCCTGGGACTAGCGGAGATCACAGATACGCAGTATTTT. It yields the protein CASSLGLAEITDTQYF.

V is TRBV11-2 and J is TRBJ1-2; a possible D gene is TRBD1 (5 bases). The CDR3 totals 14 residues. V was pared by 4 bases and J by 0 bases, with 9 bases between. Per germline, CDR1 SGHAT and CDR2 FQNNGV. The CDR3 DNA is TGTGCCAGCAGCTCGACAGTTTCTAACTATGGCTACACCTTC. The encoded protein is CASSSTVSNYGYTF.

The CDR3 DNA reads as TGCGCCAGCAGCTTGGCCTTACAGGGGGGTTTGGAGACCCAGTACTTC. This translates into CASSLALQGGLETQYF. J is TRBJ2-5 and V is TRBV5-1; 8 bases match TRBD1. With 0 bases clipped from V and 5 bases from J, the junction kept 9 bases outside the gene matches. CDR1 is SGHRS and CDR2 is YFSETQ in the germline V gene. The CDR3 consists of 16 residues. The whole variable domain, remainder taken from reference TRBV5-1 and TRBJ2-5, is KAGVTQTPRYLIKTRGQQVTLSCSPISGHRSVSWYQQTPGQGLQFLFEYFSETQRNKGNFPGRFSGRQFSNSRSEMNVSTLELGDSALYLCASSLALQGGLETQYFGPGTRLLVL.

This clone came up once. CDR3: CASRGPESAGAGGQTPHEQYF. CDR3 nucleotide sequence: TGTGCAAGTCGCGGCCCCGAGAGCGCGGGAGCGGGAGGACAAACCCCGCACGAGCAGTACTTC. The genes are TRBV12-2 and TRBJ2-7; the table names TRBD2, a call not compared with the DNA. TRBV12-2 is termed a pseudogene. This CDR3 spans 21 amino acids.